The 13 T cell receptor beta chains below come from one sample, sequenced in a study of monozygotic twins with inflammatory bowel disease. Reprocessing the 5' RACE reads, TCRdb reports a single entry for every CDR3 protein and omits DNA. The sample has 300,000 to 400,000 distinct CDR3 sequences, and its top ten clones hold around 2%. Sample: blood. The receptors here all came from a human donor with ulcerative colitis or Crohn's disease, or a healthy co-twin of an affected twin (not recorded which).

The rearrangement links TRBV7-2 to TRBJ1-2. CDR1 is SGHTA and CDR2 is FQGNSA in the germline V gene. There are 14 residues in the CDR3. The CDR3 spells CASSFEGGYYGYTF.

V usage is TRBV29-1 and J usage is TRBJ2-1; TCRdb's D gene call, TRBD2, goes unchecked for lack of DNA. The CDR3 totals 17 residues. Germline loops: CDR1 SQVTM, CDR2 ANQGSEA. CDR3: CSVEGQVPARRYNEQFF.

The rearrangement uses TRBV2 and TRBJ1-4; the D gene TCRdb calls, TRBD1, cannot be checked with no DNA. The CDR3 spans 13 residues. CDR1 and CDR2 from the germline V gene are SNHLY and FYNNEI. CDR3 amino acids: CASKDRGEEKLFF. The full variable domain, its missing parts supplied by reference TRBV2 and TRBJ1-4, is EPEVTQTPSHQVTQMGQEVILRCVPISNHLYFYWYRQILGQKVEFLVSFYNNEISEKSEIFDDQFSVERPDGSNFTLKIRSTKLEDSAMYFCASKDRGEEKLFFGSGTQLSVL.

The CDR3: CAISEPGRGGTDTQYF. This chain connects TRBV10-3 to TRBJ2-3; TCRdb's assignment of TRBD2 cannot be checked, as there is no DNA. This CDR3 has 16 amino acids. Per germline, CDR1 ENHRY and CDR2 SYGVKD.

The chain couples TRBV5-1 to TRBJ2-7; the D gene TCRdb calls, TRBD1, cannot be checked with no DNA. The CDR3 extends over 15 amino acids. Germline V gene sequence: CDR1 SGHRS, CDR2 YFSETQ. CDR3 residues: CASSLAGAVLHEQYF.

The chain uses TRBV10-3 and TRBJ2-7; no DNA is available, so the TRBD2 call from TCRdb remains unchecked. Germline CDR1 reads ENHRY; CDR2 reads SYGVKD. The CDR3 is 13 residues long. CDR3 sequence: CTISGTSAYEQYF.

The V and J genes are TRBV5-1 and TRBJ2-7; the TRBD1 assignment by TCRdb is unverifiable without DNA. The CDR3 has 15 residues. CDR1 and CDR2 (germline): SGHRS, YFSETQ. The CDR3 region is CASSLSGGIGYEQYF.

This chain joins TRBV2 and TRBJ1-2; TCRdb lists TRBD1, though no DNA is available to test this call. Looked up from germline, CDR1 is SNHLY and CDR2 is FYNNEI. CDR3 length: 13 amino acids. CDR3: CASSPDRLGRYTF.

CDR3 sequence reads: CASSLDGGRETQYF. This sequence joins TRBV7-6 and TRBJ2-5; the D call from TCRdb, TRBD1, cannot be confirmed without DNA. CDR1 and CDR2 (germline): SGHVS, FNYEAQ. The CDR3 length is 14 residues.

This chain joins TRBV28 and TRBJ1-5; checking the TCRdb D call of TRBD1 is not possible without DNA. This CDR3 is built from 14 residues. Looked up from germline, CDR1 is MDHEN and CDR2 is SYDVKM. This chain's CDR3 is CASSPDRFNQPQHF.

The chain's CDR3 is CASTRTGNGYEQYF. The chain couples TRBV6-1 to TRBJ2-7; the D call from TCRdb, TRBD1, cannot be confirmed without DNA. The CDR3 is 14 amino acids. Looked up from germline, CDR1 is MNHNS and CDR2 is SASEGT.

The genes are TRBV7-2 and TRBJ2-1; TCRdb picks TRBD2, but there is no DNA to check that call. Germline CDR1 SGHTA, CDR2 FQGNSA. The CDR3 is made up of 15 amino acids. This CDR3 reads CASSLDSAGISEQFF.

CDR3 region: CASSFQGNYGYTF. The rearrangement links TRBV3-1 to TRBJ1-2; TCRdb returns TRBD1, unconfirmable since there is no DNA. CDR1 LGHDT and CDR2 YNNKEL come from the germline V gene (reference sequence). The CDR3 has 13 residues.